A single sample is the source of the 32 T cell receptor beta chains below, sequenced in a study of blood T cell repertoires in COVID-19. TCRdb's table, derived via immunoSEQ multiplex PCR, lists solely in-frame clones and lacks some. This table holds approximately 170,000 clones, around 84% found once. The sequenced sample consisted of PBMCs or T cells enriched from blood (not recorded which). These TCRs come from a woman aged 45 to 65 who had recovered from COVID-19.

The chain has TRBV6-1 and TRBJ1-5; unclear D gene. Trimming cost V 0 bases and J 3 bases, with 12 bases left between them. The CDR3 loop spans 16 amino acids. Germline V gene data show CDR1 as MNHNS and CDR2 as SASEGT. CDR3 sequence (DNA): TGTGCCAGCAGTGAAGCATCCATGAGGGCCAATCAGCCCCAGCATTTT. Translation: CASSEASMRANQPQHF.

The V gene is TRBV3-1 (or the pseudogene TRBV3-2), the J gene TRBJ2-5; D may be TRBD1 (5 bases). This CDR3 is built from 15 residues. Trimming took 4 bases from V and 1 from J, leaving 13 bases between them. CDR1 is LGHDT and CDR2 is YNNKEL in the germline V gene (reference sequence). The CDR3, as DNA: TGTGCCAGCAGCCCAATGGGGCTAGTCCAAGAGACCCAGTACTTC. Its translation is CASSPMGLVQETQYF.

V gene TRBV5-5 combines with J gene TRBJ2-5; D may be TRBD1 (6 bases). V dropped 2 bases and J dropped 5 bases, with 16 bases sitting between them. Germline CDR1 is SGHKS and CDR2 is YYEKEE (reference sequence). This CDR3 comprises 15 residues. CDR3 loop: CASSFGGRGRETQYF. The CDR3, as DNA: TGTGCCAGCAGCTTTGGGGGCAGGGGACGGGAGACCCAGTACTTC.

The V call is TRBV7-2, the J call TRBJ2-7; D might be TRBD1 (6 bases). CDR3 length: 14 amino acids. V was cut by 3 bases and J by 4 bases, with 13 bases left in between. Germline values: CDR1 SGHTA, CDR2 FQGNSA. Written as DNA, the CDR3 is TGTGCCAGCAGCTTTGGACAGAGGGGGTACGAGCAGTACTTC. It yields the protein CASSFGQRGYEQYF. Full variable domain (remainder filled in from reference TRBV7-2 and TRBJ2-7): GAGVSQSPSNKVTEKGKDVELRCDPISGHTALYWYRQSLGQGLEFLIYFQGNSAPDKSGLPSDRFSAERTGGSVSTLTIQRTQQEDSAVYLCASSFGQRGYEQYFGPGTRLTVT.

This clone was detected only a few times. The gene calls are TRBV28 and TRBJ1-5; possible D gene TRBD1, 5 bases. The germline V gene encodes CDR1 MDHEN and CDR2 SYDVKM. V was shortened by 6 bases and J by 4 bases, with 16 bases between the two germline ends. The CDR3 has 15 residues. The chain's CDR3 is CASSPVQGRNQPQHF. The CDR3 nucleotides are TGTGCCAGCAGCCCGGTGCAGGGTCGGAATCAGCCCCAGCATTTT.

The J gene is TRBJ1-1, the V gene TRBV13, with D possibly TRBD1 on 5 matching bases. Germline CDR1 and CDR2: PRHDT and FYEKMQ (reference sequence). There are 15 residues in the CDR3. V lost 1 base to trimming and J lost 0 bases, with 9 bases between them. This chain's CDR3 is CASSLEGRMNTEAFF. The CDR3 region has the DNA TGTGCCAGCAGCTTAGAGGGGCGGATGAACACTGAAGCTTTCTTT.

J is TRBJ1-1 and V is TRBV2; D gene ambiguous. This CDR3 has 11 residues. Germline V gives CDR1 SNHLY, CDR2 FYNNEI. The V end lost 6 bases, the J end lost 4 bases, and 6 bases lay between the germline ends. For the CDR3, the DNA is TGTGCCAGCAGATCCGGCACTGAAGCTTTCTTT. Encoded protein: CASRSGTEAFF.

The V and J genes are TRBV11-2 and TRBJ2-1; possibly TRBD2 for D (7 bases). Germline V gene sequence: CDR1 SGHAT, CDR2 FQNNGV. Trimming cost V 5 bases and J 7 bases, with 15 bases left between them. CDR3 size: 14 residues. CDR3 sequence: CASSGGAGLNEQFF. The CDR3 DNA sequence: TGTGCCAGCAGCGGGGGGGCGGGACTAAATGAGCAGTTCTTC.

The genes are TRBV7-3 and TRBJ2-7; 7 bases map to TRBD2. CDR3 size: 14 residues. Germline assignment: CDR1 SGHTA and CDR2 FQGTGA. Germline trimming cut 5 bases from V and 6 bases from J; bases unmatched to any gene: 10. This chain's CDR3 is CASSGGERRGEQYF. CDR3 DNA: TGTGCCAGCAGCGGGGGGGAGCGACGAGGCGAGCAGTACTTC.

The chain uses TRBV29-1 and TRBJ2-6; no clear D gene. This CDR3 is built from 13 residues. V lost 4 bases, J lost 0 bases, and 4 bases lay in between. Germline lookup yields CDR1 SQVTM and CDR2 ANQGSEA. The CDR3 sequence is CSVASSGANVLTF. Written as DNA, the CDR3 is TGCAGCGTTGCGAGCTCTGGGGCCAACGTCCTGACTTTC.

The gene calls are TRBV19 and TRBJ2-2; TRBD1 agrees at 8 bases. Per the germline V gene, CDR1 is LNHDA and CDR2 is SQIVND (reference sequence). The V gene end was trimmed by 7 bases and the J gene end by 4 bases; junction bases not matched to a gene: 14. The CDR3 runs 17 residues. DNA of the CDR3: TGTGCCAGTAAACCCGGCGGGACAGGCGATAGCACCGGGGAGCTGTTTTTT. Its protein product is CASKPGGTGDSTGELFF.

The gene calls are TRBV18 and TRBJ1-1; possible D gene TRBD1, 5 bases. The length of the CDR3 is 14 residues. V lost 2 bases, J lost 4 bases, and 11 bases lay in between. CDR1 and CDR2 (germline): KGHSH, LQKENI. The CDR3 coding sequence is TGTGCCAGCTCACCATCAGGGTTTAGCACTGAAGCTTTCTTT. The encoded protein is CASSPSGFSTEAFF.

The chain employs TRBV4-1 and TRBJ1-6; D gene uncertain. Between the trimmed V and J ends, which lost 0 bases and 10 bases, there was a span of 13 bases. CDR3 length: 15 residues. The germline V gene has CDR1 MGHRA and CDR2 YSYEKL. This chain's CDR3 is CASSQEGVRNSPLHF. CDR3 nucleotide sequence: TGCGCCAGCAGCCAAGAGGGCGTTCGAAACTCACCCCTCCACTTT.

This clone was observed a handful of times. This chain links TRBV7-2 with TRBJ1-1; 7 bases align to TRBD1. Germline V CDR1 and CDR2: SGHTA, FQGNSA. The CDR3 spans 15 residues. Germline trimming cut 3 bases from V and 1 base from J; bases unmatched to any gene: 5. The DNA for the CDR3 is TGTGCCAGCAGCTTTTCGACAGGGTCGAACACTGAAGCTTTCTTT. It yields the protein CASSFSTGSNTEAFF.

The chain couples TRBV7-2 to TRBJ1-4; a weak D match, TRBD1 (5 bases). Trimming removed 4 bases from V and 4 bases from J, with 16 bases in between. Germline V lookup: CDR1 SGHTA, CDR2 FQGNSA. The CDR3 contains 16 residues. The CDR3 sequence is CASSSQGGIVNEKLFF. CDR3 DNA sequence: TGTGCCAGCAGCTCGCAGGGTGGGATAGTTAATGAAAAACTGTTTTTT.

The chain is built from TRBV5-4 and TRBJ2-5; D is possibly TRBD1 (6 bases). The germline V gene has CDR1 SGHNT and CDR2 YYREEE (reference sequence). V was trimmed by 4 bases and J by 2 bases, leaving 18 bases between them. The length of the CDR3 is 16 residues. CDR3 in DNA: TGTGCCAGCAGCCTAGTAACCGGGACACCACAAGAGACCCAGTACTTC. Translating it yields CASSLVTGTPQETQYF.

The gene calls are TRBV6-2 or TRBV6-3 and TRBJ2-7; perhaps TRBD1 as D (5 bases). The CDR3 covers 13 residues. Trimming pared 4 bases from V and 2 bases from J, leaving 9 bases between. Germline CDR1 and CDR2: MNHEY and SVGEGT. The CDR3 is CASSLTVTYEQYF. The CDR3 DNA reads TGTGCCAGCAGTTTGACAGTGACCTACGAGCAGTACTTC.

This chain uses TRBV7-9 with TRBJ2-1; D is unclear. Germline values: CDR1 SEHNR, CDR2 FQNEAQ (reference sequence). Trimming took off 3 bases at V and 1 base at J, with 10 bases between the two ends. CDR3 length: 15 residues. The CDR3 bases are TGTGCCAGCAGCTTTCTAGGCCCATCCTACAATGAGCAGTTCTTC. Translating it yields CASSFLGPSYNEQFF.

The chain links TRBV7-2 to TRBJ1-5; 7 bases are shared with TRBD1. There are 13 residues in the CDR3. Germline assignment: CDR1 SGHTA and CDR2 FQGNSA. V shed 1 base and J 8 bases; nucleotides not matched to a gene: 2. The CDR3 nucleotides read TGTGCCAGCAGCTTAGGACAGGGCAAGCCCCAGCATTTT. Encoded protein: CASSLGQGKPQHF. The full variable domain, rest sourced from reference TRBV7-2 and TRBJ1-5, is GAGVSQSPSNKVTEKGKDVELRCDPISGHTALYWYRQSLGQGLEFLIYFQGNSAPDKSGLPSDRFSAERTGGSVSTLTIQRTQQEDSAVYLCASSLGQGKPQHFGDGTRLSIL.

The chain joins TRBV4-1 to TRBJ2-7; D not resolved. V gave up 2 bases and J gave up 4 bases, with 9 bases separating them. Germline CDR1 reads MGHRA; CDR2 reads YSYEKL. The CDR3 runs 13 residues. CDR3 DNA: TGCGCCAGCAGCCAACGCCAGGAATACGAGCAGTACTTC. It codes for CASSQRQEYEQYF.

The rearrangement uses TRBV24-1 and TRBJ2-7, with D possibly matching TRBD2 (6 bases). The V end lost 3 bases, the J end lost 4 bases, and 12 bases lay between the germline ends. Germline-derived CDR1 and CDR2 are KGHDR and SFDVKD. This CDR3 has 14 amino acids. The DNA for the CDR3 is TGTGCCACCAGTGATCCCAATAGCGGTTACGAGCAGTACTTC. As protein: CATSDPNSGYEQYF.

The chain employs TRBV4-3 and TRBJ1-2, with D possibly TRBD1 on 5 matching bases. The length of the CDR3 is 14 residues. Germline CDR1 and CDR2: LGHNA and YSLEER. The V end was cut by 3 bases, the J end by 0 bases, with 8 bases between. CDR3 residues: CASSQGPANYGYTF. The CDR3 DNA is TGCGCCAGCAGCCAGGGGCCGGCTAACTATGGCTACACCTTC.

This clone was observed a few times. The gene calls are TRBV19 and TRBJ1-1, with D perhaps matching TRBD1 (6 bases). Looked up from germline, CDR1 is LNHDA and CDR2 is SQIVND (reference sequence). The CDR3 consists of 14 residues. V was shortened by 4 bases and J by 0 bases, with 9 bases between the two germline ends. CDR3 loop: CASSNGQLNTEAFF. The CDR3 nucleotides are TGTGCCAGTAGTAATGGACAGTTGAACACTGAAGCTTTCTTT.

V gene TRBV5-1 combines with J gene TRBJ2-1; 9 bases are shared with TRBD2. The germline CDR1 and CDR2 sequences are SGHRS and YFSETQ. V lost 0 bases and J lost 8; bases outside the gene matches: 9. This CDR3 spans 16 amino acids. The CDR3 DNA reads TGCGCCAGCAGCTTGGATGCGGGGGGGCCGGTCGATGAGCAGTTCTTC. As protein: CASSLDAGGPVDEQFF. The variable domain in full, with the rest retrieved from reference TRBV5-1 and TRBJ2-1, is KAGVTQTPRYLIKTRGQQVTLSCSPISGHRSVSWYQQTPGQGLQFLFEYFSETQRNKGNFPGRFSGRQFSNSRSEMNVSTLELGDSALYLCASSLDAGGPVDEQFFGPGTRLTVL.

The chain employs TRBV10-1 and TRBJ1-1; D might be TRBD1 (5 bases). Germline lookup yields CDR1 WNHNN and CDR2 SYGVQD (reference sequence). The CDR3 is 12 amino acids. CDR3 residues: CTWPAGGTEAFF. The DNA for the CDR3 is TGCACCTGGCCGGCGGGGGGCACTGAAGCTTTCTTT.

In nucleotides, the CDR3 is TGTGCCAGCAGCACACAGGGAACCCTCCACTTT. It encodes CASSTQGTLHF. This chain links TRBV14 with TRBJ1-6; D might be TRBD1 (6 bases). This CDR3 is 11 amino acids long. The V gene's germline CDR1 is SGHDN and CDR2 FVKESK. Trimming removed 5 bases at V and 14 bases at J, with 10 bases between.

The rearrangement joins TRBV5-5 to TRBJ1-6; no reliable D call. The germline V gene encodes CDR1 SGHKS and CDR2 YYEKEE (reference sequence). Trimming stripped 2 bases from V and 10 bases from J, with 13 bases between. This CDR3 is 14 amino acids long. The CDR3 bases are TGTGCCAGCAGCTTCGCGGGGTTGAGCTCACCCCTCCACTTT. This encodes CASSFAGLSSPLHF.

The DNA of the CDR3 is TGTGCCAGCAGCCGCAGGCAAGGCACCGGGGAGCTGTTTTTT. Translation gives CASSRRQGTGELFF. This chain links TRBV27 with TRBJ2-2; D not resolved. CDR3 size: 14 residues. Trimming pared 6 bases from V and 4 bases from J, leaving 12 bases between. Germline lookup yields CDR1 MNHEY and CDR2 SMNVEV (reference sequence).

In regard to this clone: Other DNA sequences of this sample code for an identical CDR3. V and J are TRBV7-2 and TRBJ2-7; 8 bases fit TRBD2. Germline V CDR1 and CDR2: SGHTA, FQGNSA. J gave up 1 base and V 3 bases, and 2 bases lay outside the gene matches. The CDR3 runs to 14 residues. The CDR3 bases are TGTGCCAGCAGCTTGGCGGGAGGATCCTACGAGCAGTACTTC. Protein sequence: CASSLAGGSYEQYF.

The chain combines TRBV9 with TRBJ1-5, with D perhaps TRBD1 (5 bases). This CDR3 is 15 amino acids long. Germline V gene sequence: CDR1 SGDLS, CDR2 YYNGEE. The V end lost 3 bases, the J end lost 2 bases, and 12 bases lay between the germline ends. CDR3 sequence (DNA): TGTGCCAGCAGCGAGGGGCCGACGGGCAATCAGCCCCAGCATTTT. This gives the protein CASSEGPTGNQPQHF.

J is TRBJ2-1 and V is TRBV7-9, with 7 bases aligning to TRBD2. The CDR3 has 16 residues. V shed 1 base, J shed 4 bases, and the junction held 7 bases outside the gene matches. Germline V gene data show CDR1 as SEHNR and CDR2 as FQNEAQ (reference sequence). The CDR3 reads CASSLGGAGVYNEQFF. CDR3 nucleotide sequence: TGTGCCAGCAGCTTAGGGGGCGCGGGAGTGTACAATGAGCAGTTCTTC.

In its sample, this clone ranks as medium-sized. CDR3 protein: CSVEEEAGANYEQYF. The CDR3 coding sequence is TGCAGCGTTGAAGAAGAAGCGGGAGCGAACTACGAGCAGTACTTC. The J gene is TRBJ2-7, the V gene TRBV29-1, with 8 positions matching TRBD2. After removal of 0 bases from V and 3 bases from J, the junction contained 7 bases not matched to a gene. Germline lookup yields CDR1 SQVTM and CDR2 ANQGSEA. The CDR3 runs to 15 residues.